A single sample is the source of the 5 T cell receptor beta chains below, sequenced in a study of beta chain features in type 1 diabetes (dated 2018 in TCRdb). Broader findings and caveats from the paper: Type 1 diabetes patients showed a moderate but significant shortening of TCRB CDR3 length in all four CD4+ subsets.

For these TCRs, the target antigens are not known. The library was generated by the immunoSEQ multiplex PCR assay. All of the isolated RNA was reverse transcribed with the High Capacity cDNA Reverse Transcription Kit, so expressed TCRB transcripts were sequenced. TCRdb stores this immuneACCESS table with in-frame sequences only. Part of the clones is absent; in the studies checked, under half of the shortfall reflects unresolved V genes, and no reason is known for the rest. This sample comprises approximately 100,000 clones, 25% to 35% of them detected only once. The biggest ten clones account for 0.53% of the sample. Source material: central memory CD4+ T cells from blood. Receptors were obtained from a woman between 18 and 30 years old with type 1 diabetes.

V usage is TRBV30 and J usage is TRBJ2-3; D perhaps matches TRBD1 (5 bases). The CDR3 is 13 residues long. Germline V gene sequence: CDR1 GTSNPN, CDR2 SVGIG (reference sequence). V was shortened by 0 bases and J by 5 bases, with 9 bases between the two germline ends. In nucleotides, the CDR3 is TGTGCCTGGAGTGTCAGGGTTAGAGATACGCAGTATTTT. This sequence encodes CAWSVRVRDTQYF.

The CDR3 DNA sequence: TGTGCCAGCAGTGGAGGTAACACTGAAGCTTTCTTT. Residues: CASSGGNTEAFF. The chain uses TRBV2 and TRBJ1-1; D unresolved. The germline V gene has CDR1 SNHLY and CDR2 FYNNEI. The V gene lost 4 bases and the J gene lost 2 bases, with 5 bases spanning the gap. The CDR3 is 12 residues long.

CDR3 region: CASSQGVKGAGVDGYTF. The CDR3 coding sequence is TGCGCCAGCAGCCAAGGGGTTAAAGGGGCGGGGGTAGACGGCTACACCTTC. J is TRBJ1-2 and V is TRBV4-3; tentatively, D is TRBD1 (5 bases). CDR3 length: 17 residues. Germline V gives CDR1 LGHNA, CDR2 YSLEER. Trimming removed 1 base at V and 8 bases at J, with 23 bases between.

This clone was found a few times. The V call is TRBV7-2, the J call TRBJ2-7; 15 bases map to TRBD2. With 5 bases clipped from V and 7 bases from J, the junction kept 9 bases outside the gene matches. Germline CDR1 reads SGHTA; CDR2 reads FQGNSA. The CDR3 is 16 amino acids. The CDR3: CASSHGLAGGPWEQYV. The CDR3 DNA reads as TGTGCCAGCAGCCACGGACTAGCGGGAGGGCCCTGGGAGCAGTACGTC.

The chain joins TRBV7-9 to TRBJ2-5; maybe TRBD2 (6 bases). The V end lost 3 bases, the J end lost 1 base, and 9 bases lay between the germline ends. The germline V gene encodes CDR1 SEHNR and CDR2 FQNEAQ (reference sequence). This CDR3 has 14 amino acids. This chain's CDR3 is CASSLGGIQETQYF. In DNA, the CDR3 is TGTGCCAGCAGCTTGGGGGGAATCCAAGAGACCCAGTACTTC.